A selection of T cell receptor beta chains follows, all from one sample in a study of cytomegalovirus exposure and HLA in healthy donors. Produced via immunoSEQ multiplex PCR; TCRdb's table is partial and in-frame only. The table lists approximately 80,000 clones. Sample: PBMCs. These receptors were collected from a woman younger than 45 in good health and CMV-seronegative. Both conserved end residues are trimmed from each CDR3. Each record gives: V gene, CDR3 protein.

v_call: TRBV10-3
cdr3_aa: AISERGGENEQF

v_call: TRBV5-6
cdr3_aa: ASSLTGQGNEKLF

v_call: TRBV4-2
cdr3_aa: ASSQEDYQETQY

v_call: TRBV6-1
cdr3_aa: ASSETGFTEAF

v_call: TRBV30
cdr3_aa: AWRGDSLNEKLF

v_call: TRBV19
cdr3_aa: ASSIPSGAASEQF

v_call: TRBV6-5
cdr3_aa: ASRASGASYNEQF

v_call: TRBV28
cdr3_aa: ASSPSIGGSSYNEQF

v_call: TRBV30
cdr3_aa: AWQPGQGEIGGLTGELF

v_call: TRBV30
cdr3_aa: AWRGQGNYGYT

v_call: TRBV6-5
cdr3_aa: ASRLSGSADTQY

v_call: TRBV29-1
cdr3_aa: SVTSGSSGEQY

v_call: TRBV10-3
cdr3_aa: AISDSTSGTYEQY

v_call: TRBV18
cdr3_aa: ASSLLHQTGGPPGEQF